This TCR beta chain was identified during a study of blood T cell repertoires in COVID-19. The overall study: Researchers got acute and convalescent COVID-19 samples from the United States, Italy and Spain.

Original data processing: Reference gene primers were amplified, and this amplification served to estimate nucleated cell counts. Only in-frame clones appear in the TCRdb table, and some are missing; sequencing was by immunoSEQ multiplex PCR. That table supplies the V and J calls and clone size; D and trimming were determined from the DNA. The sample lists roughly 200,000 clones; 80% to 90% were seen once. CDR1 is PRHDT, CDR2 FYEKMQ, per germline (reference sequence). CDR3 length: 14 residues. V trimming: 3 bases; J trimming: 8 bases; junction bases outside the gene matches: 6. The rearrangement joins TRBV13 to TRBJ2-2; 7 nucleotides line up with TRBD2. This receptor was taken from a woman in her late teens or twenties who had recovered from COVID-19. Sequenced sample: peripheral blood. The CDR3 DNA is TGTGCCAGCAGCTTCGGGGGGAAAACGGGGGAGCTGTTTTTT. Amino acids: CASSFGGKTGELFF. Using reference TRBV13 and TRBJ2-2 for the parts outside the CDR3, the full variable domain is AAGVIQSPRHLIKEKRETATLKCYPIPRHDTVYWYQQGPGQDPQFLISFYEKMQSDKGSIPDRFSAQQFSDYHSELNMSSLELGDSALYFCASSFGGKTGELFFGEGSRLTVL.